Below are 23 T cell receptor beta chains sequenced from a single sample in a study of identical twins. Each CDR3 protein is one row after TCRdb ran MiXCR on the 5' RACE reads. The sample shows fewer than 650,000 distinct CDR3 sequences, 9% to 10% of them seen only once. The sample was also linked to a second study, of yellow fever vaccine responses in identical twins.

Sequences were obtained from PBMCs. These receptors came from a woman under 30 in good health.

The V call is TRBV15, the J call TRBJ2-5; 8 nucleotides agree with TRBD1. J gave up 3 bases and V 4 bases, and 10 bases lay outside the gene matches. CDR1 and CDR2 (germline): LNHNV, YYDKDF (reference sequence). The length of the CDR3 is 16 residues. CDR3 nucleotides: TGTGCCACCAGCACATCCCTCGGACAGGGTGAAGAGACCCAGTACTTC. Protein sequence: CATSTSLGQGEETQYF. Full variable domain (outside the CDR3, taken from reference TRBV15 and TRBJ2-5): DAMVIQNPRYQVTQFGKPVTLSCSQTLNHNVMYWYQQKSSQAPKLLFHYYDKDFNNEADTPDNFQSRRPNTSFCFLDIRSPGLGDTAMYLCATSTSLGQGEETQYFGPGTRLLVL.

This chain links TRBV2 with TRBJ1-2, with 7 bases that match TRBD1. The trim removed 2 bases at V and 4 bases at J, leaving 4 bases unmatched. CDR3 length: 14 residues. CDR1 and CDR2 (germline): SNHLY, FYNNEI. CDR3 residues: CASSELGTVYGYTF. The DNA for the CDR3 is TGTGCCAGCAGTGAACTCGGGACAGTCTATGGCTACACCTTC.

This clonotype turned up a few times. V gene TRBV5-6 combines with J gene TRBJ1-2; D is uncertain. V lost 4 bases and J 2 bases, leaving 9 bases between the germline ends. The CDR3 is 13 amino acids. CDR1 is SGHDT and CDR2 is YYEEEE in the germline V gene. This CDR3 is CASSTDKNYGYTF. CDR3 coding DNA: TGTGCCAGCAGCACCGACAAGAACTATGGCTACACCTTC.

The chain combines TRBV21-1 with TRBJ1-2; TRBD1 was called by the table and not checked on the DNA. TRBV21-1 is a pseudogene locus. CDR3 length: 13 amino acids. Here the CDR3 DNA reads TGTGCCAGCAGCAAGAAACAGGGACAGGGGAACACCTTC. Amino acid sequence: CASSKKQGQGNTF.

This clonotype was seen at least ten times. The V call is TRBV7-8, the J call TRBJ1-5; 8 bases align to TRBD1. This CDR3 spans 15 amino acids. V trimming: 3 bases; J trimming: 6 bases; junction bases outside the gene matches: 7. Germline-derived CDR1 and CDR2 are SGHVS and FQNEAQ. The CDR3 sequence: CASSFKTGVSQPQHF. As DNA, the CDR3 is TGTGCCAGCAGCTTCAAGACAGGGGTCTCTCAGCCCCAGCATTTT.

CDR3 in amino acids: CASGLVLGQGGNTGELFF. The CDR3, as DNA: TGTGCTAGTGGTTTGGTTCTCGGACAGGGAGGGAACACCGGGGAGCTGTTTTTT. The chain employs TRBV12-5 and TRBJ2-2, with 8 bases fitting TRBD1. The germline V gene encodes CDR1 LGHNT and CDR2 FRNRAP. V was pared by 0 bases and J by 1 base, with 7 bases of the junction left unmatched. The CDR3 has 18 amino acids.

Many counts were recorded for this clonotype. This chain connects TRBV24-1 to TRBJ2-1; the D gene is possibly TRBD2 (6 bases). V was shortened by 3 bases and J by 7 bases, with 21 bases between the two germline ends. The CDR3 totals 17 residues. Germline CDR1 reads KGHDR; CDR2 reads SFDVKD. CDR3 sequence (DNA): TGTGCCACCAGTGATCCGAGGAATCGGGACTTGGGGAATGAGCAGTTCTTC. Its protein is CATSDPRNRDLGNEQFF.

This clonotype was seen many times. The V gene is TRBV7-9, the J gene TRBJ1-5; D not certain. With 5 bases removed from V and 3 bases from J, the gap between germline ends came to 5 bases. CDR3 length equals 12 residues. Per the germline V gene, CDR1 is SEHNR and CDR2 is FQNEAQ (reference sequence). Written as DNA, the CDR3 is TGTGCCAGCAGCAGCGACAATCAGCCCCAGCATTTT. Its translation is CASSSDNQPQHF.

This clonotype has a handful of counts. DNA for the CDR3: TGTGCCAGCAGCCCAGGTGTAGATCAGCCCCAGCATTTT. Translating gives CASSPGVDQPQHF. The genes are TRBV7-2 and TRBJ1-5; D not certain. Trimming removed 5 bases from V and 5 bases from J, with 10 bases in between. Germline lookup yields CDR1 SGHTA and CDR2 FQGNSA. There are 13 residues in the CDR3.

This clonotype was seen at least ten times. In DNA, the CDR3 is TGCAGTGCTAGAGATCGGACTAGCGGGGGTTTATACGAGCAGTACTTC. This sequence encodes CSARDRTSGGLYEQYF. The chain links TRBV20-1 to TRBJ2-7; 13 bases align to TRBD2. V trimming: 0 bases; J trimming: 4 bases; junction bases outside the gene matches: 6. The germline V gene has CDR1 DFQATT and CDR2 SNEGSKA (reference sequence). The CDR3 runs to 16 residues.

This chain joins TRBV25-1 and TRBJ2-1, with D possibly TRBD1 on 6 matching bases. Trimming cost V 2 bases and J 6 bases, with 17 bases left between them. Germline V gives CDR1 MGHDK, CDR2 SYGVNS. This CDR3 comprises 16 residues. The CDR3 spells CASSELRGTGGNEQFF. The DNA for the CDR3 is TGTGCCAGCAGTGAACTCAGGGGTACTGGGGGCAATGAGCAGTTCTTC.

The chain is built from TRBV7-2 and TRBJ2-1; 10 bases agree with TRBD2. V shed 2 bases and J 7 bases; nucleotides not matched to a gene: 8. The CDR3 length is 16 residues. CDR1 and CDR2 (germline): SGHTA, FQGNSA. The CDR3 DNA is TGTGCCAGCAGCTTATACCTAGCGGGAGTTTATAATGAGCAGTTCTTC. This translates into CASSLYLAGVYNEQFF.

This clonotype was picked up many times. CDR3 region: CASSQGTSGSGETQYF. The DNA of the CDR3 is TGTGCCAGCAGCCAAGGGACTAGCGGGAGTGGGGAGACCCAGTACTTC. The chain recombines TRBV4-2 with TRBJ2-5; 13 nucleotides agree with TRBD2. Germline trimming cut 1 base from V and 5 bases from J; bases unmatched to any gene: 4. This CDR3 is 16 amino acids long. Germline lookup yields CDR1 LGHNA and CDR2 YNFKEQ.

This clonotype has just a few counts. The chain has TRBV7-8 and TRBJ2-7; TRBD1 or TRBD2 may be the D gene (5 bases each). CDR3 length: 14 amino acids. Trimming removed 2 bases from V and 3 bases from J, with 11 bases in between. Germline-derived CDR1 and CDR2 are SGHVS and FQNEAQ. The CDR3 DNA reads as TGTGCCAGCAGCTTAATGGCAGGGAGCTACGAGCAGTACTTC. The encoded protein is CASSLMAGSYEQYF. Full variable domain (rest looked up from reference TRBV7-8 and TRBJ2-7): GAGVSQSPRYKVAKRGQDVALRCDPISGHVSLFWYQQALGQGPEFLTYFQNEAQLDKSGLPSDRFFAERPEGSVSTLKIQRTQQEDSAVYLCASSLMAGSYEQYFGPGTRLTVT.

Only a few counts were recorded for this clonotype. The genes are TRBV15 and TRBJ2-7; 10 positions match TRBD2. The CDR3 runs 16 residues. Germline assignment: CDR1 LNHNV and CDR2 YYDKDF (reference sequence). The junction had 5 bases not matched to a gene; V was cut back by 0 bases and J by 3 bases. The CDR3 reads CATSRDLRTSGYEQYF. The CDR3 DNA follows: TGTGCCACCAGCAGAGATCTCAGGACTAGCGGCTACGAGCAGTACTTC.

This clonotype was detected a few times. The chain links TRBV5-1 to TRBJ2-2; 14 bases are shared with TRBD2. The CDR3 loop spans 18 amino acids. J was trimmed by 2 bases and V by 3 bases; bases with no gene match: 6. Germline V gene lookup returns CDR1 SGHRS and CDR2 YFSETQ. This CDR3 reads CASSSGLAGARNTGELFF. CDR3 DNA sequence: TGCGCCAGCAGCTCGGGACTAGCGGGGGCCCGTAACACCGGGGAGCTGTTTTTT.

This clonotype was counted a few times. V gene TRBV6-1 combines with J gene TRBJ2-7; D not resolved. The CDR3 is made up of 15 amino acids. Germline V lookup: CDR1 MNHNS, CDR2 SASEGT. Trimming took 6 bases from V and 0 from J, leaving 15 bases between them. The DNA for the CDR3 is TGTGCCAGCAGCCTTAACCCCGCCAACTCCTACGAGCAGTACTTC. Its protein is CASSLNPANSYEQYF.

This clonotype was counted many times. This sequence joins TRBV3-1 and TRBJ2-1, with TRBD2 matching 9 bases. Losses at the gene ends were 0 bases for V and 4 bases for J; bases not matched to a gene: 1. The germline gives CDR1 LGHDT, CDR2 YNNKEL (reference sequence). The CDR3 sequence is 15 residues long. The CDR3, as DNA: TGTGCCAGCAGCCAAGAAGCGGGGGGATACAATGAGCAGTTCTTC. This gives the protein CASSQEAGGYNEQFF.

Only a few counts were recorded for this clonotype. Written as DNA, the CDR3 is TGTGCCAGCAGCTTAGCAGCGACCGCCGCTGGGGCCAACGTCCTGACTTTC. It is translated as CASSLAATAAGANVLTF. The rearrangement uses TRBV7-2 and TRBJ2-6, with D hard to call. V lost 0 bases, J lost 2 bases, and 11 bases lay in between. Germline V gene data show CDR1 as SGHTA and CDR2 as FQGNSA. CDR3 length: 17 residues.

CDR3 nucleotide sequence: TGTGCCAGCAGTTTCTTGAGCGTCACTGAGCAGTTCTTC. It specifies CASSFLSVTEQFF. The rearrangement joins TRBV28 to TRBJ2-1; D remains unclear. From germline, CDR1 is MDHEN and CDR2 SYDVKM. CDR3 size: 13 residues. The germline V and J ends were trimmed by 3 bases and 9 bases, with 12 bases remaining between them.

This clonotype was detected only a few times. The J gene is TRBJ1-1, the V gene TRBV20-1; D remains ambiguous. The V and J ends lost 0 bases and 10 bases respectively, with 12 bases between them. Germline V gives CDR1 DFQATT, CDR2 SNEGSKA (reference sequence). The CDR3 spans 12 residues. The CDR3 protein is CSAREPDLPAFF. In DNA form, the CDR3 reads TGCAGTGCTAGAGAGCCGGATTTGCCAGCTTTCTTT.

This clonotype was observed at least ten times. The chain joins TRBV5-1 to TRBJ1-6; D unresolved. V was clipped by 4 bases and J by 4 bases, with 12 bases between them. CDR1 is SGHRS, CDR2 YFSETQ, per germline. The CDR3 runs 15 residues. Written as DNA, the CDR3 is TGCGCCAGCAGCATTAACAGAGAATATAATTCACCCCTCCACTTT. Encoded protein: CASSINREYNSPLHF.

The gene calls are TRBV10-3 and TRBJ2-3; a weak D match, TRBD1 (6 bases). Germline assignment: CDR1 ENHRY and CDR2 SYGVKD. The CDR3 is 13 amino acids. V gave up 6 bases and J gave up 1 base, with 8 bases separating them. The CDR3 is CAISGQRTDTQYF. CDR3 in DNA: TGTGCCATCAGCGGACAGCGCACAGATACGCAGTATTTT.